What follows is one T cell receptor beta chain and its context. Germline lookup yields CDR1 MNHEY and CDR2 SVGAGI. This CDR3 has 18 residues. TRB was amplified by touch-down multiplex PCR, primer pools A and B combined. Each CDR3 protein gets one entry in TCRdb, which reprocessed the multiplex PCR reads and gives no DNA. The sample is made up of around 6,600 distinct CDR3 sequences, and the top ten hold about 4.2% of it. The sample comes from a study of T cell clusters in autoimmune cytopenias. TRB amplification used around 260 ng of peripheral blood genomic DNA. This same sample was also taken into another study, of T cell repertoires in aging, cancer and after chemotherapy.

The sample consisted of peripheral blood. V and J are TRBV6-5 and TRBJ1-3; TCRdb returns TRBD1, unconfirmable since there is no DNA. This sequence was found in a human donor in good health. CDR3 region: CAILAGQGEKRSGNTIYF.